The rows below give T cell receptor beta chains drawn from one sample of a study of blood T cells in healthy people across ages. TCRdb processed the 5' RACE reads anew with MiXCR; each CDR3 protein has one entry. The sample consists of about 580,000 distinct CDR3 sequences, 47% of them appearing once. Sequencing was carried out using blood. All receptors derive from an elderly man in good health. CDR3s include the opening cysteine and the closing phenylalanine or tryptophan. Fields, in order: V gene, J gene, D gene, clone size, CDR3 DNA, CDR3 protein. A D gene is named only where the DNA matches it firmly. Rows may omit the clone size; those that give it use once, few, many or a size class.

TRBV12-3/TRBV12-4	TRBJ2-1	-	once	TGTGCCAGCAGTTTGCCCGGAGGGAGTGAGCAGTTCTTC	CASSLPGGSEQFF
TRBV27	TRBJ1-5	-	-	TGTGCCAGCAGTCCGACTAGGAATCAGCCCCAGCATTTT	CASSPTRNQPQHF
TRBV7-2	TRBJ1-5	-	few	TGTGCCAGCAGCTATGTGGGCAATCAGCCCCAGCATTTT	CASSYVGNQPQHF
TRBV12-3/TRBV12-4	TRBJ2-2	-	-	TGTGCCAGCAGTCCGCACGGACAGGGACTAACCGGGGAGCTGTTTTTT	CASSPHGQGLTGELFF
TRBV12-3/TRBV12-4	TRBJ1-5	-	few	TGTGCCAGCAGTCCCCAAAATCAGCCCCAGCATTTT	CASSPQNQPQHF
TRBV5-5	TRBJ2-7	TRBD2	many	TGTGCCAGCAGCTTACGACTAGCGGGAGTGGCATACGAGCAGTACTTC	CASSLRLAGVAYEQYF
TRBV5-1	TRBJ2-7	TRBD2	-	TGCGCCAGCAGCCCGTCTACAATAGCGGGGGGCCACTCCTACGAGCAGTACTTC	CASSPSTIAGGHSYEQYF
TRBV29-1	TRBJ2-1	-	-	TGCAGCGTTGACCGACCGGGCTCCTACAATGAGCAGTTCTTC	CSVDRPGSYNEQFF
TRBV29-1	TRBJ2-5	-	-	TGCAGCGTTGTAAAGGTTCGAGAGACCCAGTACTTC	CSVVKVRETQYF
TRBV24-1	TRBJ1-6	-	-	TGTGCCACCAGTGATCCAACCTGGGCCGGGTCCAGTAGTAATTCACCCCTCCACTTT	CATSDPTWAGSSSNSPLHF
TRBV10-3	TRBJ2-5	-	-	TGTGCCACTCGGGAGACGGGCTACGATCAGTACTTC	CATRETGYDQYF
TRBV20-1	TRBJ1-2	-	-	TGCAGTGCTAGAAAAGGGGGGGATCTCTATGGCTACACCTTC	CSARKGGDLYGYTF
TRBV7-2	TRBJ2-7	TRBD2	-	TGTGCCAGCAGCTTAGCAACGGGAGGGATTTACGAGCAGTACTTC	CASSLATGGIYEQYF
TRBV12-3/TRBV12-4	TRBJ2-7	-	few	TGTGCCAGCAGTCCTCCCGACTATCCCTACGAGCAGTACTTC	CASSPPDYPYEQYF
TRBV6-4	TRBJ2-7	-	-	TGTGCCAGCATAGGGTCGGACAGCAGATTCCCCAAAGGATACGAGCAGTACTTC	CASIGSDSRFPKGYEQYF
TRBV20-1	TRBJ2-3	TRBD2	-	TGCAGTGCTATTGGACTAGCGGGAGGGCCAGGTACGCAGTATTTT	CSAIGLAGGPGTQYF
TRBV20-1	TRBJ1-2	-	-	TGCAGTGCAAGGACAGTATATGGCTACACCTTC	CSARTVYGYTF
TRBV9	TRBJ2-1	-	-	TGTGCCAGCAGCGTAGCCAGGGACGATGAGCAGTTCTTC	CASSVARDDEQFF
TRBV20-1	TRBJ2-3	TRBD2	-	TGCAGTGCTAGCGGTTACATGGCGGGAGCGTCAGATACGCAGTATTTT	CSASGYMAGASDTQYF
TRBV4-1	TRBJ1-5	-	-	TGCGCCAGCAGCGAACAAAGGGGTAGCAATCAGCCCCAGCATTTT	CASSEQRGSNQPQHF
TRBV13	TRBJ2-2	-	-	TGTGCCAGCAGTCCATCTTGGGACACCAACACCGGGGAGCTGTTTTTT	CASSPSWDTNTGELFF
TRBV20-1	TRBJ2-3	TRBD2	-	TGCAGTGCTAGAGATGCGACGGGAGGTAACCGAGATACGCAGTATTTT	CSARDATGGNRDTQYF
TRBV7-2	TRBJ2-7	-	few	TGTGCCAGCACCCAGGGTTCATTCTACGAGCAGTACTTC	CASTQGSFYEQYF
TRBV29-1	TRBJ2-7	TRBD2	many	TGCAGCGTCGAACTAGCGGGAGGTCCCGAGCAGTACTTC	CSVELAGGPEQYF
TRBV7-2	TRBJ2-1	-	-	TGTGCCAGCAGCAAACGGGTCCAGGCGACTGAGCAGTTCTTC	CASSKRVQATEQFF
TRBV18	TRBJ1-5	-	-	TGTGCCAGCTCCCAGTCTGGGGGTTATCAGCCCCAGCATTTT	CASSQSGGYQPQHF
TRBV29-1	TRBJ2-1	-	-	TGCAGCGTTGAGGGCAGGGCTAACAATGAGCAGTTCTTC	CSVEGRANNEQFF
TRBV6-2/TRBV6-3	TRBJ2-5	TRBD1	-	TGTGCCAGCAGTCCCTTGACAGGGGGCCGGGAGACCCAGTACTTC	CASSPLTGGRETQYF
TRBV6-5	TRBJ2-7	-	few	TGTGCCAGCAGTGACTCCTCTAGCCACGAGCAGTACTTC	CASSDSSSHEQYF
TRBV30	TRBJ2-5	TRBD2	-	TGTGCCTGGAAGCGGGGTGAGACCCAGTACTTC	CAWKRGETQYF
TRBV20-1	TRBJ2-7	TRBD2	few	TGCAGTGCTAGAGATGGAACTAGCGGGAGCTACGAGCAGTACTTC	CSARDGTSGSYEQYF
TRBV4-1	TRBJ2-1	-	-	TGCGCCAGCAGCCAACCTTTGGGCGGGGACTACAATGAGCAGTTCTTC	CASSQPLGGDYNEQFF